The 10 T cell receptor beta chains below were found in one sample sequenced in a study of T-cell reconstitution after alpha-beta-depleted transplantation in children (dated by TCRdb to the mid-2010s). Libraries came from PCR. These reads were obtained on an Illumina HiSeq 2500. TCR libraries were prepared with molecular barcoding, using unique molecular identifiers to normalize TCRbeta repertoire quantification. Clones were called with MiXCR by TCRdb after fastp trimmed the public reads at Q25, and only in-frame beta chains were retained. When rows share a CDR3 protein, they turn into one entry using the most common DNA and genes. Within this sample are roughly 500,000 distinct CDR3 sequences, with 32% of them counted one time only. More than 2% of the sample goes to the ten largest clones. The sequences come from PBMCs from the stem cell graft donor, collected from the stem cell graft. These receptors originate from a human donor who donated a stem cell graft to a child with aplastic anemia.

The chain uses TRBV28 and TRBJ2-3; 10 bases map to TRBD2. The CDR3 length is 16 residues. V lost 6 bases and J lost 8; bases outside the gene matches: 14. CDR1 is MDHEN, CDR2 SYDVKM, per germline. CDR3 sequence: CASRPGLAVTSSTQYF. The CDR3 DNA is TGTGCCAGCAGACCCGGACTAGCGGTAACGAGTAGTACGCAGTATTTT.

This clonotype occurred a few times. This chain connects TRBV9 to TRBJ2-1; the match to TRBD2 covers 10 bases. CDR1 and CDR2 from the germline V gene are SGDLS and YYNGEE. This CDR3 is built from 16 residues. V shed 0 bases and J 9 bases; nucleotides not matched to a gene: 9. CDR3 in amino acids: CASSVGSQREGGEQFF. In nucleotides, the CDR3 is TGTGCCAGCAGCGTAGGATCCCAGCGGGAGGGCGGTGAGCAGTTCTTC.

The chain employs TRBV13 and TRBJ1-1; 10 nucleotides agree with TRBD1. Germline V gives CDR1 PRHDT, CDR2 FYEKMQ (reference sequence). The CDR3 length is 16 residues. Trimming removed 5 bases from V and 4 bases from J; junction bases left unmatched: 10. The chain's CDR3 is CASSRTRQGASTEAFF. For the CDR3, the DNA is TGTGCCAGCAGCCGCACCAGACAGGGGGCGTCCACTGAAGCTTTCTTT.

The chain carries TRBV18 and TRBJ2-7; TRBD2 agrees at 8 bases. The V and J ends lost 2 bases and 2 bases, in that order; junction bases with no gene match: 8. From germline, CDR1 is KGHSH and CDR2 LQKENI. The CDR3 sequence is 16 residues long. CDR3 DNA sequence: TGTGCCAGCTCACCAGGTCTAGCGGGCAACGCCTACGAGCAGTACTTC. It yields the protein CASSPGLAGNAYEQYF.

This clonotype was seen a few times. The chain links TRBV6-2 or TRBV6-3 to TRBJ2-1, with 9 positions matching TRBD2. Germline assignment: CDR1 MNHEY and CDR2 SVGEGT. The CDR3 totals 15 residues. Trimming removed 7 bases from V and 3 bases from J; junction bases left unmatched: 7. The CDR3: CASNAGLAIYNEQFF. In DNA, the CDR3 is TGTGCCAGCAACGCGGGACTAGCAATCTACAATGAGCAGTTCTTC.

This clonotype was seen ten or more times. The genes are TRBV20-1 and TRBJ2-3, with D unclear. V lost 1 base, J lost 2 bases, and 13 bases lay in between. Germline V gene sequence: CDR1 DFQATT, CDR2 SNEGSKA (reference sequence). There are 15 residues in the CDR3. The CDR3 DNA is TGCAGTGCTAGAGCGACCCATACCCTCACAGATACGCAGTATTTT. It codes for CSARATHTLTDTQYF.

The chain carries TRBV24-1 and TRBJ2-3; D gene unclear. The CDR3 contains 14 residues. The germline CDR1 and CDR2 sequences are KGHDR and SFDVKD. V lost 3 bases, J lost 2 bases, and 8 bases lay in between. CDR3 sequence: CATSDGGFTDTQYF. As DNA, the CDR3 is TGTGCCACCAGTGATGGCGGTTTCACAGATACGCAGTATTTT.

In this sample, this clonotype turned up a few times. The rearrangement joins TRBV12-3 or TRBV12-4 to TRBJ2-1, with 8 bases matching TRBD1. The CDR3 contains 17 residues. The V and J ends lost 6 bases and 7 bases, in that order; junction bases with no gene match: 17. CDR3 sequence reads: CASSLHSLRTGRNEQFF. DNA of the CDR3: TGTGCCAGCAGCTTGCACTCCCTCCGGACAGGGAGGAATGAGCAGTTCTTC.

V gene TRBV7-9 combines with J gene TRBJ2-1, with D maybe TRBD2 (6 bases). This CDR3 contains 15 residues. CDR1 SEHNR and CDR2 FQNEAQ come from the germline V gene (reference sequence). Trimming took 3 bases from V and 5 from J, leaving 14 bases between them. This CDR3 reads CASSFPGSGNNEQFF. The CDR3 region has the DNA TGTGCCAGCAGCTTCCCGGGTAGCGGAAACAATGAGCAGTTCTTC.

Comment on this clonotype: This clone may be a read error of a much larger clone one base away. The chain joins TRBV28 to TRBJ1-2, with D possibly matching TRBD1 (5 bases). The CDR3 spans 14 residues. In germline, CDR1 is MDHEN, CDR2 SYDVKM. As DNA, the CDR3 is TGTGCCACTGTAACCGGGACTCTGAACTATAGCTACACCTTC. This gives the protein CATVTGTLNYSYTF.